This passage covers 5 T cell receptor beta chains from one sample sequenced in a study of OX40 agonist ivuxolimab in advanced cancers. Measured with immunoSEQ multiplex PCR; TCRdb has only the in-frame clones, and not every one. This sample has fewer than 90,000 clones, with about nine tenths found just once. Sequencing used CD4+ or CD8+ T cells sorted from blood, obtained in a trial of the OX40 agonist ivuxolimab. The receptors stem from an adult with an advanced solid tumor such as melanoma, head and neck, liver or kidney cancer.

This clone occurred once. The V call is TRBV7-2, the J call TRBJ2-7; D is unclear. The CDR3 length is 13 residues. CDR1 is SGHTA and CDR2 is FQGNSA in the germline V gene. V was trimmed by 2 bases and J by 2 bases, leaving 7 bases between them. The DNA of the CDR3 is TGTGCCAGCAGCTTACAACAGACCTACGAGCAGTACTTC. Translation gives CASSLQQTYEQYF.

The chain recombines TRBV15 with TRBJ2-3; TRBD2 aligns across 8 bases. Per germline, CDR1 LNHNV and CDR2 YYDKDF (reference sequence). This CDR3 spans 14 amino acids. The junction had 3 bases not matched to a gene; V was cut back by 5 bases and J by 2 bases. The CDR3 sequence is CATSYGLATDTQYF. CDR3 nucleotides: TGTGCCACCAGCTATGGACTAGCCACAGATACGCAGTATTTT.

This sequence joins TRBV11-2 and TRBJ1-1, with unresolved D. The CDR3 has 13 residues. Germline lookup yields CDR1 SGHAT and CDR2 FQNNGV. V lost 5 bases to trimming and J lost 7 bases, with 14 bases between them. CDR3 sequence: CASSKTQRGEAFF. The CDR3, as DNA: TGTGCCAGCAGCAAGACACAGAGAGGTGAAGCTTTCTTT. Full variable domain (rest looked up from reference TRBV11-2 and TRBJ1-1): EAGVAQSPRYKIIEKRQSVAFWCNPISGHATLYWYQQILGQGPKLLIQFQNNGVVDDSQLPKDRFSAERLKGVDSTLKIQPAKLEDSAVYLCASSKTQRGEAFFGQGTRLTVV.

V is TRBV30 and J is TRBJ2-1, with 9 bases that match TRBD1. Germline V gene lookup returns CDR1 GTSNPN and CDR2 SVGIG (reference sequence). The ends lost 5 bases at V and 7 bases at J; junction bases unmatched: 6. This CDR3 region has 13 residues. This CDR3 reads CAWDRGMGNEQFF. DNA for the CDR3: TGTGCCTGGGACAGGGGGATGGGGAATGAGCAGTTCTTC.

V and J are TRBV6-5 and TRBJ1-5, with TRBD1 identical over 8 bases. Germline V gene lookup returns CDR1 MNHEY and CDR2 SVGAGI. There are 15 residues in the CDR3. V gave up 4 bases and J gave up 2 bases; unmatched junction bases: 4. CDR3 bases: TGTGCCAGCAGTTCCAGGGGGCTTGGCAATCAGCCCCAGCATTTT. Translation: CASSSRGLGNQPQHF.